This passage covers 14 T cell receptor beta chains from one sample sequenced in a study of technical replicates of blood from a few donors. Sequencing was performed with immunoSEQ multiplex PCR; in TCRdb, only in-frame clones are kept and a portion is missing. The data contain approximately 78,000 clones, roughly 92% of them seen just once; the ten biggest clones take up approximately 0.34%. The sequenced material came from T cells isolated from PBMCs. The receptors here all came from a human donor in good health.

V is TRBV19 and J is TRBJ1-4, with 9 bases identical to TRBD1. Unmatched junction bases numbered 15, after V lost 3 bases and J lost 10 bases. The CDR3 is made up of 17 amino acids. Germline CDR1 reads LNHDA; CDR2 reads SQIVND (reference sequence). In DNA, the CDR3 is TGTGCCAGTAGTATGTTAGGACAGGGGCCGAACATTGGAAAACTGTTTTTT. It is translated as CASSMLGQGPNIGKLFF.

The table lists this clone with a count of one. The chain couples TRBV28 to TRBJ2-7, with D unclear. Trimming removed 7 bases from V and 4 bases from J, with 23 bases in between. CDR1 is MDHEN, CDR2 SYDVKM, per germline. The CDR3 consists of 16 residues. The CDR3 region is CASTSFWAQALYEQYF. The CDR3 bases are TGTGCCAGCACTTCCTTTTGGGCCCAGGCCCTTTACGAGCAGTACTTC.

This clone was seen more than once but under ten times. The V gene is TRBV4-1, the J gene TRBJ2-2, with D tentatively TRBD2 (5 bases). Germline CDR1 is MGHRA and CDR2 is YSYEKL. Trimming removed 1 base at V and 6 bases at J, with 6 bases between. The CDR3 loop spans 13 amino acids. The CDR3 loop is CASSQGGSGELFF. Here the CDR3 DNA reads TGCGCCAGCAGCCAAGGAGGGTCCGGGGAGCTGTTTTTT.

The CDR3 sequence: CASSSRLAGAHEQFF. CDR3 nucleotide sequence: TGTGCCAGCAGCTCGCGACTAGCGGGAGCGCATGAGCAGTTCTTC. The chain links TRBV7-2 to TRBJ2-1; 12 bases agree with TRBD2. In germline, CDR1 is SGHTA, CDR2 FQGNSA. V shed 4 bases and J 8 bases; nucleotides not matched to a gene: 6. The CDR3 has 15 residues.

This chain joins TRBV30 and TRBJ2-6, with a possible D match to TRBD1 (6 bases). The germline V gene encodes CDR1 GTSNPN and CDR2 SVGIG (reference sequence). The CDR3 totals 16 residues. V was shortened by 7 bases and J by 0 bases, with 16 bases between the two germline ends. The CDR3 here is CALNPGAVSGANVLTF. Here the CDR3 DNA reads TGTGCCTTAAACCCAGGGGCCGTCTCTGGGGCCAACGTCCTGACTTTC.

V is TRBV4-3 and J is TRBJ2-7, with 7 bases lining up with TRBD2. Trimming cost V 0 bases and J 2 bases; bases outside gene matches: 16. Per the germline V gene, CDR1 is LGHNA and CDR2 is YSLEER. CDR3 length equals 19 residues. CDR3 DNA: TGCGCCAGCAGCCAAGATTTGGGATCGCGGGAGCTCGGGACCTACGAGCAGTACTTC. The encoded protein is CASSQDLGSRELGTYEQYF.

This clone was observed once. This chain joins TRBV5-6 and TRBJ2-1; 8 nucleotides agree with TRBD1. The V gene end was trimmed by 2 bases and the J gene end by 0 bases; junction bases not matched to a gene: 1. CDR1 is SGHDT and CDR2 is YYEEEE in the germline V gene. CDR3 length: 15 residues. This CDR3 reads CASSFDRGSYNEQFF. The CDR3 nucleotides read TGTGCCAGCAGCTTTGACAGGGGCTCCTACAATGAGCAGTTCTTC.

The chain uses TRBV19 and TRBJ1-2; tentatively, D is TRBD1 (5 bases). V lost 5 bases and J lost 6, with 13 bases in between. This CDR3 is 13 amino acids long. Per germline, CDR1 LNHDA and CDR2 SQIVND (reference sequence). CDR3 sequence: CASSYQGYDGYTF. The CDR3 DNA reads as TGTGCCAGTAGTTATCAGGGTTACGATGGCTACACCTTC.

This chain joins TRBV11-3 and TRBJ2-1; D is possibly TRBD2 (6 bases). The CDR3 runs 15 residues. V lost 3 bases and J lost 0, with 9 bases in between. The germline gives CDR1 SGHNT, CDR2 YENEEA. CDR3 sequence reads: CASSLIGSSYNEQFF. CDR3 nucleotide sequence: TGTGCCAGCAGCTTGATCGGGAGCTCCTACAATGAGCAGTTCTTC. Full variable domain (missing parts from reference TRBV11-3 and TRBJ2-1): EAGVVQSPRYKIIEKKQPVAFWCNPISGHNTLYWYLQNLGQGPELLIRYENEEAVDDSQLPKDRFSAERLKGVDSTLKIQPAELGDSAVYLCASSLIGSSYNEQFFGPGTRLTVL.

This chain connects TRBV11-2 to TRBJ2-1, with D possibly being TRBD1 (5 bases). The V gene's germline CDR1 is SGHAT and CDR2 FQNNGV. The V and J ends lost 3 bases and 0 bases respectively, with 12 bases between them. This CDR3 region has 16 residues. The DNA of the CDR3 is TGTGCCAGCAGCTTGACAGACAGTAACTCCTACAATGAGCAGTTCTTC. Its translation is CASSLTDSNSYNEQFF.

The chain links TRBV5-1 to TRBJ2-5; perhaps TRBD2 as D (5 bases). The germline gives CDR1 SGHRS, CDR2 YFSETQ. The V end was cut by 1 base, the J end by 1 base, with 8 bases between. The CDR3 covers 14 residues. CDR3 residues: CASSLSGVQETQYF. The CDR3 nucleotides are TGCGCCAGCAGCTTGTCCGGGGTCCAAGAGACCCAGTACTTC.

The genes are TRBV4-1 and TRBJ2-1; D is uncertain. V was shortened by 1 base and J by 0 bases, with 10 bases between the two germline ends. This CDR3 region has 16 residues. Per germline, CDR1 MGHRA and CDR2 YSYEKL. CDR3 in DNA: TGCGCCAGCAGCCAAGGTGACTGGAGCTCCTACAATGAGCAGTTCTTC. Amino acid sequence: CASSQGDWSSYNEQFF.

The chain has TRBV7-2 and TRBJ2-1; 7 bases map to TRBD2. V lost 5 bases, J lost 4 bases, and 8 bases stayed unmatched. Germline V gene lookup returns CDR1 SGHTA and CDR2 FQGNSA. The CDR3 runs to 15 residues. This CDR3 reads CASSPLPGGYNEQFF. CDR3 coding DNA: TGTGCCAGCAGCCCCCTTCCCGGGGGGTACAATGAGCAGTTCTTC.

V gene TRBV28 combines with J gene TRBJ2-7, with D tentatively TRBD2 (5 bases). This CDR3 spans 13 amino acids. In germline, CDR1 is MDHEN, CDR2 SYDVKM. With 3 bases removed from V and 4 bases from J, the gap between germline ends came to 10 bases. The CDR3 loop reads CASSFRQRYEQYF. CDR3 DNA: TGTGCCAGCAGTTTTCGCCAGCGGTACGAGCAGTACTTC. Variable domain in full (rest from reference TRBV28 and TRBJ2-7): DVKVTQSSRYLVKRTGEKVFLECVQDMDHENMFWYRQDPGLGLRLIYFSYDVKMKEKGDIPEGYSVSREKKERFSLILESASTNQTSMYLCASSFRQRYEQYFGPGTRLTVT.